This T cell receptor (beta chain) was recorded in a study of cytomegalovirus exposure and HLA in healthy donors. In the PCR, 60 Vbeta and 13 Jbeta primers were used. The method was immunoSEQ multiplex PCR; TCRdb's version includes in-frame clones alone and lacks a portion of them. The table has some 190,000 clones, more than 70% seen once; the top ten hold around 1.4%. The V gene's germline CDR1 is MNHEY and CDR2 SVGAGI. The CDR3 spans 11 residues. Trimming cost V 11 bases and J 7 bases, with 15 bases left between them. The V call is TRBV6-5, the J call TRBJ2-7, with D perhaps matching TRBD1 (5 bases). This clonotype was obtained from a girl under 18 in good health and CMV-seropositive. The material sequenced was PBMCs. CDR3 region: CAPCSRGEQYF. The CDR3 region has the DNA TGTGCCCCTTGTAGTAGGGGAGAGCAGTACTTC.